This T cell receptor beta chain was captured in a study of T cells of healthy individuals. One entry per CDR3 protein, called by TCRdb with MiXCR from the 5' RACE reads. The table has 40,000 to 45,000 distinct CDR3 sequences, about 5% seen once. The CDR3 sequence is 15 residues long. V lost 3 bases and J 2 bases, leaving 12 bases between the germline ends. The V gene is TRBV12-3 or TRBV12-4, the J gene TRBJ2-3; no clear D. The clonotype was recovered from a human donor in good health. The DNA of the CDR3 is TGTGCCAGCAGTTTTTTCGTCACTCTCACAGATACGCAGTATTTT. Protein product: CASSFFVTLTDTQYF.